This T cell receptor beta chain was found in a study of T-cell reconstitution after alpha-beta-depleted transplantation in children. Whole-study findings and limits: There were reportedly several hundred expanded graft clones from which alpha-beta T cells came about two months after transplant. Counts and diversity of T cells one year after transplant came mostly from newly produced T cells.

This clonotype was picked up many times. Its antigen is not identified. CDR1 is SGHRS, CDR2 YFSETQ, per germline. Trimming pared 1 base from V and 0 bases from J, leaving 8 bases between. The CDR3 has 14 amino acids. Unique molecular identifiers were used in preparing the TCRbeta library. Each CDR3 protein gets one entry after TCRdb re-called the PCR reads with MiXCR. The repertoire holds approximately 300,000 distinct CDR3 sequences, with around 10% as singletons. This clonotype was obtained from a male patient under 10 years old who had a stem cell transplant for chronic granulomatous disease, so the T cells may come from the graft donor. J is TRBJ2-7 and V is TRBV5-1; D unclear. This specimen was peripheral blood, taken 180 days after TCRalphabeta/CD19-depleted stem cell transplant. This CDR3 is CASSLLGSSYEQYF. The CDR3 DNA reads TGCGCCAGCAGCTTGCTCGGAAGCTCCTACGAGCAGTACTTC.